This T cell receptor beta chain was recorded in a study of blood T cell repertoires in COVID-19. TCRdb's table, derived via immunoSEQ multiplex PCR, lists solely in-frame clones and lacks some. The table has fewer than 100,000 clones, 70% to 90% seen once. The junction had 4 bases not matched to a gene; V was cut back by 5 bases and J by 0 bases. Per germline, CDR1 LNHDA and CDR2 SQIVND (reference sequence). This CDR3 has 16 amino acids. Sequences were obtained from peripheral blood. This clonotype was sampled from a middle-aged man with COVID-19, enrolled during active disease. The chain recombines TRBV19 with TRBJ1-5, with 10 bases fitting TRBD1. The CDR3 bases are TGTGCCAGTAGTCTCGGGACAGGGGTTAGCAATCAGCCCCAGCATTTT. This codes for CASSLGTGVSNQPQHF.